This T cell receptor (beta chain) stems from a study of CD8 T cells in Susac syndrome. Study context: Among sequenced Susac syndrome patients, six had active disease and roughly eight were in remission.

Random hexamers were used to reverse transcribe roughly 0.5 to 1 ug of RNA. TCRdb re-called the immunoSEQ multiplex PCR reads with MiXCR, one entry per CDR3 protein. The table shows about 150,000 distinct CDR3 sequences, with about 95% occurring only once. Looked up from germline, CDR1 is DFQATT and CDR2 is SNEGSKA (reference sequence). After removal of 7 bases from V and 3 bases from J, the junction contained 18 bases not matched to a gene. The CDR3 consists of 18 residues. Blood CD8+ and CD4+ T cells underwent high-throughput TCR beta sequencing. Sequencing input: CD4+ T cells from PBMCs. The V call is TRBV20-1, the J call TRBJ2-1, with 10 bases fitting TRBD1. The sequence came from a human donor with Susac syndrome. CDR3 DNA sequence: TGCAGTGGATTATCCAGGACAGGGGGTAGCCTTGGCTACAATGAGCAGTTCTTC. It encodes CSGLSRTGGSLGYNEQFF.